A single sample gave rise to the 3 T cell receptor beta chains below, sequenced in a study of T cell repertoires and leukemia-associated antigens. Antigens of these TCRs are unknown. TCRdb ran MiXCR on the 5' RACE reads and lists one entry per CDR3 protein. Among roughly 12,000 distinct CDR3 sequences, roughly 41% were seen once, and the ten largest hold roughly 33%. The specimen sequenced was CD3+ T cells sorted from blood and cultured. The source of these receptors is a female donor in good health.

As concerns this clonotype: One end of the junction fails to match germline, which may point to a read error. The chain's CDR3 is CTSSPGRASTGELFF. The CDR3 DNA reads as TGTACCAGCAGCCCCGGCAGGGCGAGCACCGGGGAGCTGTTTTTT. This chain connects TRBV2 to TRBJ2-2; possible D gene TRBD1, 5 bases. This CDR3 region has 15 residues. Germline values: CDR1 SNHLY, CDR2 FYNNEI.

As regards this clonotype: One end of the junction varies from germline; a read error may be responsible. The chain combines TRBV12-3 or TRBV12-4 with TRBJ2-6; 8 bases are a match to TRBD2. This CDR3 has 13 amino acids. The CDR3 sequence is CTSSSGNRGGLTF. CDR3 coding DNA: TGTACCAGCAGTTCGGGGAACCGGGGGGGGCTGACTTTC.

J is TRBJ2-7 and V is TRBV7-2; unclear D gene. Germline CDR1 reads SGHTA; CDR2 reads FQGNSA. The CDR3 is 11 amino acids. The V and J ends lost 5 bases and 3 bases respectively, with 5 bases between them. CDR3 nucleotides: TGTGCCAGCAGCACTAACTACGAGCAGTACTTC. Its translation: CASSTNYEQYF.